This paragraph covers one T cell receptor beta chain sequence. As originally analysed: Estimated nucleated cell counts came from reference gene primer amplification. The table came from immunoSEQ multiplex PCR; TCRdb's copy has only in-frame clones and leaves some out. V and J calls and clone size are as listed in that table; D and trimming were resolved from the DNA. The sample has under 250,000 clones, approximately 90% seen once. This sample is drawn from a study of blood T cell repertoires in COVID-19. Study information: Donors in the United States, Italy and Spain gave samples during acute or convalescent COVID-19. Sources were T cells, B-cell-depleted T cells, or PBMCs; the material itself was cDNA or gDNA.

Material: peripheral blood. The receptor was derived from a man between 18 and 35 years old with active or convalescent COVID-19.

The CDR3 protein is CASRPWGTSGSTDTQYF. DNA of the CDR3: TGTGCCAGTAGGCCCTGGGGGACTAGCGGGAGCACAGATACGCAGTATTTT. The chain combines TRBV19 with TRBJ2-3, with TRBD2 identical over 12 bases. Trimming took 6 bases from V and 0 from J; bases not matched to a gene: 7. The CDR3 spans 17 residues. Germline CDR1 and CDR2: LNHDA and SQIVND (reference sequence). Full variable domain (missing parts from reference TRBV19 and TRBJ2-3): DGGITQSPKYLFRKEGQNVTLSCEQNLNHDAMYWYRQDPGQGLRLIYYSQIVNDFQKGDIAEGYSVSREKKESFPLTVTSAQKNPTAFYLCASRPWGTSGSTDTQYFGPGTRLTVL.